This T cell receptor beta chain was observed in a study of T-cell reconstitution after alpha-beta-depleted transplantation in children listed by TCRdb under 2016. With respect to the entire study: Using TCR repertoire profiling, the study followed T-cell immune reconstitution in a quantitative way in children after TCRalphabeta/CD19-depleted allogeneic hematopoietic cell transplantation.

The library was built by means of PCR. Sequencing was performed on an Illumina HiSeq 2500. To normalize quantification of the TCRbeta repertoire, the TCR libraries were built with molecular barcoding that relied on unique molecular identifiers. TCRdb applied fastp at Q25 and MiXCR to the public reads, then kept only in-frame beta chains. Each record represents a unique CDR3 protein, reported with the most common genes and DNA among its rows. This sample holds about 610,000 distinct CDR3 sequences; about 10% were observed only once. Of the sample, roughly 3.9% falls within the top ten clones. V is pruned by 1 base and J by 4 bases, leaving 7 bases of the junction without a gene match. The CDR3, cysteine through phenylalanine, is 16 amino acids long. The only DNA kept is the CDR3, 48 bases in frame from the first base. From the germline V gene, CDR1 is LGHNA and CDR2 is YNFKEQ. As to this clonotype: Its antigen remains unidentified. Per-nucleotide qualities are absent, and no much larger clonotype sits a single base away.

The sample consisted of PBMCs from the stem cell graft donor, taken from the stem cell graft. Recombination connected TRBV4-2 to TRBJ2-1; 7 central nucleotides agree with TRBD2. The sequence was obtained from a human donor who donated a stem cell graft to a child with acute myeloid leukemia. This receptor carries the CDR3 CASSQVGTMRYNEQFF. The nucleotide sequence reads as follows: TGTGCCAGCAGCCAAGTTGGGACTATGAGGTACAATGAGCAGTTCTTC.